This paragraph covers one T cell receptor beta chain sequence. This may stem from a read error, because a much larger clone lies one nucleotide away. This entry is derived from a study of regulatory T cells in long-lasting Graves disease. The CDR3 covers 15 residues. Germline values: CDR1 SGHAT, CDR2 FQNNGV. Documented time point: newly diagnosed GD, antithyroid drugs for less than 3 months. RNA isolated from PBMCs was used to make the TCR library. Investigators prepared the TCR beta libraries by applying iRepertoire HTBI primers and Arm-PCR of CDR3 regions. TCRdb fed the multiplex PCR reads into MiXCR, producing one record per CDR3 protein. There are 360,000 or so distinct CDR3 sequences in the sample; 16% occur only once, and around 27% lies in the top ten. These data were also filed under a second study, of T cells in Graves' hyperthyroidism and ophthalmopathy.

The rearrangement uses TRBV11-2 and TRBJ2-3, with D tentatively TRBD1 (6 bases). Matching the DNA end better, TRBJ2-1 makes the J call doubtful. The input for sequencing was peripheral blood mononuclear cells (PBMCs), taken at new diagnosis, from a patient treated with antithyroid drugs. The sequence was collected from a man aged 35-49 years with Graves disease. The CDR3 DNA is TGTGCCAGCAGTAATGACAGGTTAAGCTCCTACGAGCAGTTCTTC. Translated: CASSNDRLSSYEQFF.